Listed below are T cell receptor beta chains from one sample, sequenced in a study of T-cell memory formation after mild COVID-19. Each CDR3 protein gets one entry after TCRdb re-called the 5' RACE reads with MiXCR. The sample has fewer than 650,000 distinct CDR3 sequences, roughly 17% seen once. Sequencing was done on a sample of PBMCs or a T cell subset sorted from them (not recorded which). All receptors come from an adult woman who had mild COVID-19 (a few samples of this study predate the infection). Cell type and time point are not known. CDR3s include the opening cysteine and the closing phenylalanine or tryptophan. Fields, in order: D gene, clone size, J gene, V gene, CDR3 DNA, CDR3 protein. The D gene is left open where the match is weak. Clone size is given for some rows only: seen once, a few or many times, or a class if the clone is expanded.

D: TRBD2
size: many
J: TRBJ2-5
V: TRBV9
DNA: TGTGCCAGCAGCGTAGCAGCGGGACAAGAGACCCAGTACTTC
CDR3: CASSVAAGQETQYF

D: TRBD1
size: -
J: TRBJ2-7
V: TRBV7-2
DNA: TGTGCCAGCAGCACCCGGACAGGGGGAACCTACGAGCAGTACTTC
CDR3: CASSTRTGGTYEQYF

D: TRBD1
size: few
J: TRBJ2-5
V: TRBV5-8
DNA: TGTGCCAGCAGTCAAGACAGGGTCCAAGAGACCCAGTACTTC
CDR3: CASSQDRVQETQYF

D: TRBD2
size: few
J: TRBJ2-7
V: TRBV6-1
DNA: TGTGCCAGCAGTGACGGGGGGGGAACAAACTACGAGCAGTACTTC
CDR3: CASSDGGGTNYEQYF

D: -
size: few
J: TRBJ1-2
V: TRBV10-3
DNA: TGTGCCATCAGTGAGTGGGGGTATGGCTACACCTTC
CDR3: CAISEWGYGYTF

D: -
size: -
J: TRBJ2-7
V: TRBV5-4
DNA: TGTGCCAGCAGCATAACAGGGAGCCTCTACGAGCAGTACTTC
CDR3: CASSITGSLYEQYF

D: -
size: -
J: TRBJ1-1
V: TRBV18
DNA: TGTGCCAGCCTCCCTGCAGGGTGGACTGAAGCTTTCTTT
CDR3: CASLPAGWTEAFF

D: TRBD2
size: few
J: TRBJ2-7
V: TRBV5-1
DNA: TGCGCCACCAGAGCGGGAGAAGGCGAGCAGTACTTC
CDR3: CATRAGEGEQYF

D: TRBD2
size: -
J: TRBJ2-3
V: TRBV6-2/TRBV6-3
DNA: TGTGCCAGCAGTTACACAACTAGCGGGTTCACAGATACGCAGTATTTT
CDR3: CASSYTTSGFTDTQYF

D: -
size: -
J: TRBJ1-1
V: TRBV7-9
DNA: TGTGCCAGCAGCTTCCGGGACGGGGTGAACACTGAAGCTTTCTTT
CDR3: CASSFRDGVNTEAFF

D: TRBD2
size: few
J: TRBJ2-7
V: TRBV29-1
DNA: TGCAGCGTTGCCGGACTAGCGGGAAATTACGAGCAGTACTTC
CDR3: CSVAGLAGNYEQYF

D: TRBD2
size: many
J: TRBJ2-1
V: TRBV7-2
DNA: TGTGCCAGCAGCCCGACTAGCGGGCGGAAGGGGAATGAGCAGTTCTTC
CDR3: CASSPTSGRKGNEQFF